What follows are 3 T cell receptor beta chains derived from one specimen sequenced in a study of CD8+ T cells in alopecia areata. RNA was extracted and reverse transcribed into cDNA as the sequencing template. The data were produced by immunoSEQ multiplex PCR, yet TCRdb's version contains in-frame clones alone and is incomplete. The data hold 150,000 to 200,000 clones, with 58% observed a single time. As for treatment: oral pan-JAK inhibitor, 5-10 mg twice daily. Sample: CD4+ T cells sorted from blood, taken around week 55, from a patient treated with tofacitinib. The receptors derive from a human donor with alopecia areata.

This clone was counted a few times. This chain links TRBV5-1 with TRBJ2-3; 10 nucleotides match TRBD2. The germline gives CDR1 SGHRS, CDR2 YFSETQ. This CDR3 is built from 16 residues. V shed 2 bases and J 2 bases; nucleotides not matched to a gene: 5. The CDR3 protein is CASSFLAGAYTDTQYF. Here the CDR3 DNA reads TGCGCCAGCAGCTTCCTAGCGGGGGCCTACACAGATACGCAGTATTTT.

This clone has more than one count but fewer than ten. V is TRBV25-1 and J is TRBJ2-3; TRBD1 is a possible D gene (6 bases). The CDR3 runs 15 residues. Between the trimmed V and J ends, which lost 3 bases and 2 bases, there was a span of 12 bases. Germline CDR1 MGHDK, CDR2 SYGVNS. In nucleotides, the CDR3 is TGTGCCAGCAGTGATGGGGGCCTCGACACAGATACGCAGTATTTT. Its protein product is CASSDGGLDTDTQYF.

A word on this clone: This CDR3 is also generated by other DNA sequences in the sample. The chain uses TRBV29-1 and TRBJ2-2, with D perhaps matching TRBD1 (5 bases). CDR1 is SQVTM and CDR2 is ANQGSEA in the germline V gene. V lost 4 bases to trimming and J lost 0 bases, with 9 bases between them. This CDR3 spans 14 amino acids. CDR3 sequence: CSVGQRANTGELFF. CDR3 DNA sequence: TGCAGCGTTGGACAGCGAGCGAACACCGGGGAGCTGTTTTTT.